This T cell receptor beta chain derives from a study of cytomegalovirus exposure and HLA in healthy donors. The CDR3 totals 12 residues. V lost 5 bases, J lost 7 bases, and 9 bases lay in between. Per germline, CDR1 SGHTA and CDR2 FQGNSA. To note about this clone: Its antigen is still unknown.

The PCR ran on 60 Vbeta and 13 Jbeta primers. Sequencing used immunoSEQ multiplex PCR; TCRdb keeps in-frame clones, though not all of them. This table has 150,000 to 200,000 clones, around 77% appearing once. Findings and limits, study-wide: TRBV6-2, TRBV6-3 and some other V segments were unresolvable in 87-base-pair reads. Analysis performed later found more than 15,000 TCR beta sequences associated with HLA alleles at 0.05 false discovery rate.

The receptor was derived from a female donor in good health and CMV-seronegative. This sequence joins TRBV7-2 and TRBJ2-1; D gene ambiguous. Source material: PBMCs. In DNA form, the CDR3 reads TGTGCCAGCAGCCTAACCGGTAATGAGCAGTTCTTC. It is translated as CASSLTGNEQFF.